Shown below are 10 T cell receptor beta chains from a single sample sequenced in a study of blood T cell repertoires in COVID-19. Using immunoSEQ multiplex PCR, the repertoire was profiled, and TCRdb retains in-frame clones only, with some absent. This table holds around 250,000 clones, around 88% found once. Specimen: peripheral blood. All receptors come from a man older than 75 with acute or convalescent COVID-19.

The chain links TRBV28 to TRBJ1-2; TRBD1 agrees at 7 bases. The CDR3 has 14 amino acids. With V trimmed by 6 bases and J by 1 base, 5 bases remained unmatched. Germline CDR1 MDHEN, CDR2 SYDVKM. CDR3: CASSATGINYGYTF. CDR3 DNA sequence: TGTGCCAGCAGCGCGACAGGGATTAACTATGGCTACACCTTC.

V usage is TRBV2 and J usage is TRBJ2-2; D not certain. Trimming took 5 bases from V and 8 from J, leaving 12 bases between them. This CDR3 contains 13 residues. The germline gives CDR1 SNHLY, CDR2 FYNNEI. In nucleotides, the CDR3 is TGTGCCAGCAGTCTAGTCTCCGTAGGGGAGCTGTTTTTT. Translation gives CASSLVSVGELFF.

V is TRBV27 and J is TRBJ1-5, with D perhaps matching TRBD1 (6 bases). Germline V lookup: CDR1 MNHEY, CDR2 SMNVEV (reference sequence). CDR3 length equals 15 residues. V lost 7 bases and J 10 bases, leaving 23 bases between the germline ends. CDR3 protein: CASMILWDKNVPQHF. The CDR3 nucleotides are TGTGCCAGCATGATCCTTTGGGACAAAAATGTCCCCCAGCATTTT.

The V call is TRBV28, the J call TRBJ1-6, with TRBD1 identical over 9 bases. CDR1 is MDHEN and CDR2 is SYDVKM in the germline V gene. CDR3 length equals 15 residues. J was trimmed by 9 bases and V by 6 bases; bases with no gene match: 9. CDR3 region: CASSELDRGSSPLHF. CDR3 nucleotide sequence: TGTGCCAGCAGCGAACTCGACAGGGGGAGTTCACCCCTCCACTTT.

A few counts support this clone. V and J are TRBV4-1 and TRBJ2-1; TRBD2 matches 8 bases. The ends lost 0 bases at V and 7 bases at J; junction bases unmatched: 5. There are 15 residues in the CDR3. The germline V gene encodes CDR1 MGHRA and CDR2 YSYEKL. CDR3 protein: CASSQDHGGANEQFF. The CDR3 nucleotides read TGCGCCAGCAGCCAAGATCACGGGGGGGCAAATGAGCAGTTCTTC.

A word on this clone: This sample includes further DNA sequences coding for the same CDR3. The V gene is TRBV27, the J gene TRBJ2-7; 10 bases map to TRBD1. V was clipped by 9 bases and J by 0 bases; unmatched bases: 11. Germline V lookup: CDR1 MNHEY, CDR2 SMNVEV (reference sequence). This CDR3 spans 16 amino acids. The CDR3 bases are TGTGCCAGTAGTCGCGGGACAGGGGTAGGCTCCTACGAGCAGTACTTC. Amino acids: CASSRGTGVGSYEQYF.

The CDR3 here is CASTRGRLNTGELFF. CDR3 bases: TGTGCCAGCACCCGGGGGAGATTGAACACCGGGGAGCTGTTTTTT. The chain is built from TRBV7-2 and TRBJ2-2; D may be TRBD2 (6 bases). The V gene's germline CDR1 is SGHTA and CDR2 FQGNSA. The CDR3 length is 15 residues. V was pared by 7 bases and J by 1 base, with 13 bases between. Together with reference TRBV7-2 and TRBJ2-2, the CDR3 gives the full variable domain: GAGVSQSPSNKVTEKGKDVELRCDPISGHTALYWYRQSLGQGLEFLIYFQGNSAPDKSGLPSDRFSAERTGGSVSTLTIQRTQQEDSAVYLCASTRGRLNTGELFFGEGSRLTVL.

The chain has TRBV2 and TRBJ2-5, with TRBD2 matching over 11 bases. With V trimmed by 6 bases and J by 3 bases, 0 bases remained unmatched. Looked up from germline, CDR1 is SNHLY and CDR2 is FYNNEI. The CDR3 extends over 13 amino acids. CDR3 DNA sequence: TGTGCCAGCAGACTAGCGGGGGAAGAGACCCAGTACTTC. It codes for CASRLAGEETQYF.

This rearrangement joins TRBV10-1 to TRBJ1-5; 9 nucleotides agree with TRBD1. V lost 6 bases to trimming and J lost 0 bases; unmatched junction nucleotides: 15. From germline, CDR1 is WNHNN and CDR2 SYGVQD (reference sequence). The CDR3 contains 19 residues. As DNA, the CDR3 is TGCGCCAGCAGGGGGACAGGGAACAAGAAGGCCCGTAGCAATCAGCCCCAGCATTTT. Amino acids: CASRGTGNKKARSNQPQHF.

This chain uses TRBV18 with TRBJ2-3, with 8 bases lining up with TRBD2. The CDR3 loop spans 16 amino acids. The germline V gene has CDR1 KGHSH and CDR2 LQKENI. J was trimmed by 2 bases and V by 3 bases; bases with no gene match: 7. Here the CDR3 DNA reads TGTGCCAGCTCACCTCCGGGAGGGCGGGCCACAGATACGCAGTATTTT. This codes for CASSPPGGRATDTQYF. Full variable domain (remainder filled in from reference TRBV18 and TRBJ2-3): NAGVMQNPRHLVRRRGQEARLRCSPMKGHSHVYWYRQLPEEGLKFMVYLQKENIIDESGMPKERFSAEFPKEGPSILRIQQVVRGDSAAYFCASSPPGGRATDTQYFGPGTRLTVL.